A selection of T cell receptor beta chains follows, all from one sample in a study of cytomegalovirus exposure and HLA in healthy donors. Using immunoSEQ multiplex PCR, the repertoire was profiled, and TCRdb retains in-frame clones only, with some absent. The table lists about 260,000 clones, around 90% of them singletons. The sequenced sample consisted of PBMCs. These TCRs come from a woman aged 25 to 39 in good health and CMV-seronegative. Each CDR3 is given with its conserved first and last residue. D genes are given only for firm matches. Size is omitted from some rows. Given values are once, few, many or a class for expanded clones.

>TRBV7-2|TRBJ1-5|NA|NA
TGTGCCAGCAGCTGGGGTAGCAATCAGCCCCAGCATTTT
CASSWGSNQPQHF
>TRBV11-3|TRBJ2-1|once|NA
TGTGCCAGCAGCTTAGTGAACGGCGGGACGGGCAATGAGCAGTTCTTC
CASSLVNGGTGNEQFF
>TRBV5-1|TRBJ2-7|NA|TRBD1
TGCGCCAGCAGCTCCCGGGGGACAGGGACGTACGAGCAGTACTTC
CASSSRGTGTYEQYF
>TRBV6-1|TRBJ2-2|NA|NA
TGTGCCAGCAGTGATCGGGCCGCCGGGGAGCTGTTTTTT
CASSDRAAGELFF
>TRBV5-1|TRBJ2-7|NA|TRBD1
TGCGCCAGCAGCGTCGGGACAGGTATCGACGAGCAGTACTTC
CASSVGTGIDEQYF
>TRBV27|TRBJ1-1|once|NA
TGTGCCAGCAGTCTATACCGGGGGGCCCAAACTGAAGCTTTCTTT
CASSLYRGAQTEAFF
>TRBV6-5|TRBJ2-5|few|NA
TGTGCCAGCAGTTACGAGGAGACCCAGTACTTC
CASSYEETQYF
>TRBV13|TRBJ2-2|once|TRBD2
TGTGCCAGCAGCCTGGGACTAGCGGGAGTGGGCACCGGGGAGCTGTTTTTT
CASSLGLAGVGTGELFF
>TRBV19|TRBJ2-1|NA|NA
TGTGCCAGTAAGGAGAACCCCTCCTACAATGAGCAGTTCTTC
CASKENPSYNEQFF
>TRBV28|TRBJ2-2|NA|TRBD1
TGTGCCAGCAGACAGGGGCCTAACACCGGGGAGCTGTTTTTT
CASRQGPNTGELFF
>TRBV6-1|TRBJ2-1|NA|NA
TGTGCCAGCAGTGTCAGCGATGAGCAGTTCTTC
CASSVSDEQFF
>TRBV7-2|TRBJ2-7|NA|TRBD2
TGTGCCAGCAGCATCGGTGGACTAGCGGGGGCCTACGAGCAGTACTTC
CASSIGGLAGAYEQYF
>TRBV6-6|TRBJ2-7|NA|TRBD1
TGTGCCAGCAGTCCCCCCGCCGGACAGGGCCCCTACGAGCAGTACTTC
CASSPPAGQGPYEQYF
>TRBV6-6|TRBJ1-5|NA|TRBD1
TGTGCCAGCAGTTCGGTGAAGGGACAGTCAAATCAGCCCCAGCATTTT
CASSSVKGQSNQPQHF
>TRBV5-6|TRBJ2-7|NA|NA
TGTGCCAGCAGAGCTGAAGGGGGGACCTACGAGCAGTACTTC
CASRAEGGTYEQYF
>TRBV5-1|TRBJ2-3|NA|NA
TGCGCCAGCAGTAATCGTTGGGGCACAGATACGCAGTATTTT
CASSNRWGTDTQYF
>TRBV5-1|TRBJ1-3|NA|NA
TGCGCCAGCAGCTTGGGCTGGGGAGGGGGAAACACCATATATTTT
CASSLGWGGGNTIYF
>TRBV11-2|TRBJ1-5|few|NA
TGTGCCAGCAGCTTAGACAGGGGTCAGCCCCAGCATTTT
CASSLDRGQPQHF
>TRBV7-3|TRBJ2-3|NA|TRBD1
TGTGCCAGCAGCTTGGGACAGGGCTTATACACAGATACGCAGTATTTT
CASSLGQGLYTDTQYF
>TRBV5-1|TRBJ2-1|NA|TRBD2
TGCGCCAGCAGTTATCTAGCGGATACCTACAATGAGCAGTTCTTC
CASSYLADTYNEQFF
>TRBV2|TRBJ1-5|NA|TRBD1
TGTGCCAGCAGAGCACAGGGGACGGGCAATCAGCCCCAGCATTTT
CASRAQGTGNQPQHF
>TRBV7-2|TRBJ1-5|NA|NA
TGTGCCAGCAGCTTAGGGTGGAGGCAGCCCCAGCATTTT
CASSLGWRQPQHF
>TRBV19|TRBJ2-5|NA|TRBD2
TGTGCCAGTAGTCTGGCACGGGACACCGGACTAGCGGGAGTGGGGTACCAAGAGACCCAGTACTTC
CASSLARDTGLAGVGYQETQYF
>TRBV29-1|TRBJ2-5|NA|TRBD1
TGCAGCGTTGATGGGTCGACAGGGGTGGAGACCCAGTACTTC
CSVDGSTGVETQYF
>TRBV27|TRBJ2-7|NA|NA
TGTGCCAGCGGGCTAGGACGGATTTACGAGCAGTACTTC
CASGLGRIYEQYF
>TRBV2|TRBJ2-1|once|TRBD2
TGTGCCAGCAGACCAAATTGGGGGTCACTAGCGGGAGTCAATGAGCAGTTCTTC
CASRPNWGSLAGVNEQFF
>TRBV11-3|TRBJ2-1|NA|TRBD2
TGTGCCAGCAGCCCCCGTTTAGCGGGAGGGGCTTACAATGAGCAGTTCTTC
CASSPRLAGGAYNEQFF
>TRBV29-1|TRBJ2-3|NA|NA
TGCAGCGTTGAACTGCGTGTATCGGATACGCAGTATTTT
CSVELRVSDTQYF
>TRBV28|TRBJ1-2|NA|TRBD1
TGTGCCAGCAGTTTCCCGGGACAGACTTATGGCTACACCTTC
CASSFPGQTYGYTF
>TRBV4-1|TRBJ2-7|NA|TRBD1
TGCGCCAGCAGCCCAACAGGGGGCGACTACGAGCAGTACTTC
CASSPTGGDYEQYF
>TRBV10-3|TRBJ2-7|NA|NA
TGTGCCATCAGTGACGTGGGAGGAACCTCGGACGGGCAGTACTTC
CAISDVGGTSDGQYF
>TRBV27|TRBJ2-1|NA|TRBD2
TGTGCCAGCAGTTTATATGACGGGAGGGCCTTGGGTGAGCAGTTCTTC
CASSLYDGRALGEQFF
>TRBV11-1|TRBJ1-2|NA|TRBD1
TGTGCCAGCAGCTTAGCTGGGGGACAGGGCGGCTATGGCTACACCTTC
CASSLAGGQGGYGYTF
>TRBV6-6|TRBJ1-5|once|NA
TGTGCCAGCAGTTATGAACGGTATCAGCCCCAGCATTTT
CASSYERYQPQHF
>TRBV6-6|TRBJ1-3|NA|NA
TGTGCCAGCAGTTACTCGGCGGGAAGGACCGGAAACACCATATATTTT
CASSYSAGRTGNTIYF
>TRBV9|TRBJ2-2|NA|NA
TGTGCCAGCAGCGTAGTTAGCCTAGCGAACACCGGGGAGCTGTTTTTT
CASSVVSLANTGELFF
>TRBV28|TRBJ2-7|NA|NA
TGTGCCAGCAGTTTATTGTCTACGGGCTCCTACGAGCAGTACTTC
CASSLLSTGSYEQYF
>TRBV11-3|TRBJ2-1|NA|NA
TGTGCCAGCAGCTTACCTGGGTACAATGAGCAGTTCTTC
CASSLPGYNEQFF
>TRBV29-1|TRBJ2-7|NA|NA
TGCAGCGTCCGTGGTCCAGGGGACGAGCAGTACTTC
CSVRGPGDEQYF
>TRBV29-1|TRBJ2-1|NA|TRBD2
TGCAGCGTCCCAGCGGGAGGGTTAAGGAATGAGCAGTTCTTC
CSVPAGGLRNEQFF
>TRBV6-5|TRBJ1-1|NA|NA
TGTGCCAGCAGTTACTTGAATTTCGCTGAAGCTTTCTTT
CASSYLNFAEAFF
>TRBV2|TRBJ2-1|NA|NA
TGTGCCAGCAGTGATGCGAATGAGCTTGGTGAGCAGTTCTTC
CASSDANELGEQFF
>TRBV2|TRBJ2-2|NA|NA
TGTGCCAGCAGAGAGGGGCTTAGGGACGGGGAGCTGTTTTTT
CASREGLRDGELFF
>TRBV4-3|TRBJ1-2|NA|NA
TGCGCCAGCAGCCAGGGTTCCGCAAATAACTATGGCTACACCTTC
CASSQGSANNYGYTF
>TRBV10-3|TRBJ2-3|NA|NA
TGTGCCATCAGCGAGTTACCCACAGATACGCAGTATTTT
CAISELPTDTQYF
>TRBV5-1|TRBJ2-3|NA|TRBD2
TGCGCCAGCAGCTCGCCGGGACTAGCGGGAGCCTCGTGGGGCACAGATACGCAGTATTTT
CASSSPGLAGASWGTDTQYF
>TRBV2|TRBJ2-1|NA|TRBD2
TGTGCCAGCAGTACCGGGACTAGCATCATGGAGCAGTTCTTC
CASSTGTSIMEQFF
>TRBV28|TRBJ1-5|once|NA
TGTGCCAGCAGCCGGGAAGAAAGAAGCAATCAGCCCCAGCATTTT
CASSREERSNQPQHF
>TRBV6-6|TRBJ2-7|NA|TRBD1
TGTGCCAGCAAGGGGGCAGGGAAGGACTACGAGCAGTACTTC
CASKGAGKDYEQYF
>TRBV29-1|TRBJ2-1|NA|TRBD2
TGCAGCGTTGAACTAGCGGAGACTTACAATGAGCAGTTCTTC
CSVELAETYNEQFF
>TRBV9|TRBJ2-2|NA|NA
TGTGCCAGCAGCTCCGTGCTGAACACCGGGGAGCTGTTTTTT
CASSSVLNTGELFF
>TRBV5-6|TRBJ2-1|once|NA
TGTGCCAGCAGCCTTCGGGGGTACAATGAGCAGTTCTTC
CASSLRGYNEQFF
>TRBV10-3|TRBJ1-1|NA|NA
TGTGCCATCACCCCACTGGCCGGAAACACTGAAGCTTTCTTT
CAITPLAGNTEAFF
>TRBV9|TRBJ2-2|NA|NA
TGTGCCAGCAGCCCTGCTTGGACGGCGAACACCGGGGAGCTGTTTTTT
CASSPAWTANTGELFF
>TRBV6-6|TRBJ2-1|NA|TRBD2
TGTGCCAGCATTGAGCGGGGTCTTTACAATGAGCAGTTCTTC
CASIERGLYNEQFF